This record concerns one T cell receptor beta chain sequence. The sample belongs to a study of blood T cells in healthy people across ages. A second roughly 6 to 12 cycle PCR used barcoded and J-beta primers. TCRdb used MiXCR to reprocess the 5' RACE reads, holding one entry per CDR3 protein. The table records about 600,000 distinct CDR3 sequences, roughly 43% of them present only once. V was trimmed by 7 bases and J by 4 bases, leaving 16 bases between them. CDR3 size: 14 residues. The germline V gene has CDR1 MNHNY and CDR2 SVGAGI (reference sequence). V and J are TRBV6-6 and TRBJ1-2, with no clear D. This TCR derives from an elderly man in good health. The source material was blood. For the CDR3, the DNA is TGTGCCAGCACTCCAAGGGATTTAGGCTATGGCTACACCTTC. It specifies CASTPRDLGYGYTF.